The rows below give T cell receptor beta chains drawn from one sample of a study of CD8 T cells in ankylosing spondylitis. In TCRdb, the 5' RACE reads were re-called with MiXCR into one record per CDR3 protein. Counted here are 300,000 to 400,000 distinct CDR3 sequences, around a tenth occurring once; the ten biggest clones make up about 10%. Sequenced input: blood, either unsorted or a sorted T cell fraction (not recorded which). These receptors came from a female donor with ankylosing spondylitis or in good health (not recorded which). CDR3s include the opening cysteine and the closing phenylalanine or tryptophan. A D gene is named only where the DNA matches it firmly. Clone sizes are given selectively: once, few, many, or a class where the clone is expanded.

j_call | v_call | d_call | clone_size | cdr3_length | cdr3_nt | cdr3_aa
TRBJ2-1 | TRBV12-3/TRBV12-4 | NA | NA | 14 | TGTGCCAGCAGTTCCATGGTAGCCAGAGGTGAGCAGTTCTTC | CASSSMVARGEQFF
TRBJ2-7 | TRBV5-1 | TRBD2 | many | 13 | TGCGCCAGCAGGGCGGGGGATGTAGGCGAGCAGTACTTC | CASRAGDVGEQYF
TRBJ2-3 | TRBV5-1 | NA | many | 14 | TGCGCCAGCAGCTCGACACCCCCCACAGATACGCAGTATTTT | CASSSTPPTDTQYF
TRBJ1-3 | TRBV27 | NA | NA | 15 | TGTGCCAGTTCCAGGGCCCTGAACTCTGGAAACACCATATATTTT | CASSRALNSGNTIYF
TRBJ1-2 | TRBV28 | NA | many | 14 | TGTGCCAGCAGCAATGGGGGGCGCGGCTATGGCTACACCTTC | CASSNGGRGYGYTF
TRBJ1-1 | TRBV11-2 | TRBD1 | many | 14 | TGTGCCAGCAGCCCGACAGGGATAAACACTGAAGCTTTCTTT | CASSPTGINTEAFF
TRBJ1-2 | TRBV20-1 | NA | few | 13 | TGCAGTGCCCCAGACAGGACCTCCTATGGCTACACCTTC | CSAPDRTSYGYTF
TRBJ2-7 | TRBV5-1 | TRBD1 | many | 15 | TGCGCCAGCAGCTCCAGACAGGGATTATACATCGAGCAGTACTTC | CASSSRQGLYIEQYF
TRBJ1-1 | TRBV20-1 | NA | many | 12 | TGCAGTGCTGGAGGGGGAACCACTGAAGCTTTCTTT | CSAGGGTTEAFF
TRBJ2-5 | TRBV28 | NA | many | 14 | TGTGCCAGCAGCCCCGGACCGTACCAAGAGACCCAGTACTTC | CASSPGPYQETQYF
TRBJ1-2 | TRBV5-1 | TRBD1 | many | 15 | TGCGCCAGCAGCTTGGGACAGGGTGGGAACTATGGCTACACCTTC | CASSLGQGGNYGYTF
TRBJ1-2 | TRBV12-5 | TRBD1 | many | 16 | TGTGCTAGTGGTCCCGACCTCACGGACAGGGATCCTGGCTACACCTTC | CASGPDLTDRDPGYTF
TRBJ2-6 | TRBV5-1 | NA | NA | 16 | TGCGCCAGCAGCTTGGCCGCAGGGGCTGGGGCCAACGTCCTGACTTTC | CASSLAAGAGANVLTF
TRBJ2-1 | TRBV2 | NA | NA | 13 | TGTGCCGTATGGGACTCCCGGTACAATGAGCAGTTCTTC | CAVWDSRYNEQFF
TRBJ2-6 | TRBV7-6 | NA | many | 15 | TGTGCCAGCAGCCCAATCGACTCTGGGGCCAACGTCCTGACTTTC | CASSPIDSGANVLTF
TRBJ2-3 | TRBV6-1 | NA | many | 15 | TGTGCCAGCAGTGAAGCAGGGGGGAAAGGAGATACGCAGTATTTT | CASSEAGGKGDTQYF
TRBJ2-7 | TRBV15 | NA | many | 13 | TGTGCCACCAGCTCTCCGGACACCTACGAGCAGTACTTC | CATSSPDTYEQYF
TRBJ2-7 | TRBV20-1 | NA | many | 15 | TGCAGTGCTAGGAACGGGGGCCTAATAACCTACGAGCAGTACTTC | CSARNGGLITYEQYF
TRBJ2-7 | TRBV12-3/TRBV12-4 | NA | NA | 13 | TGTGCCAGCAGCCGAGGGACGGGCTACGAGCAGTACTTC | CASSRGTGYEQYF
TRBJ2-3 | TRBV18 | TRBD1 | NA | 16 | TGTGCCAGCTCACCACCCTCAGGGGGCGGGACAGATACGCAGTATTTT | CASSPPSGGGTDTQYF
TRBJ2-3 | TRBV7-2 | TRBD2 | many | 16 | TGTGCCAGCAGCTTTATAGCGGGGCGGGGCGCAGATACGCAGTATTTT | CASSFIAGRGADTQYF
TRBJ2-4 | TRBV6-2/TRBV6-3 | NA | few | 14 | TGTGCCAGCCAACTCGGCGGGACCAAAAACATTCAGTACTTC | CASQLGGTKNIQYF
TRBJ2-7 | TRBV7-3 | NA | few | 13 | TGTGCCAGCAGCTTAACGGGGTTCGACGAGCAGTACTTC | CASSLTGFDEQYF